The clone carrying this TCR beta chain was seen a few times. This entry comes from a study of blood T cell repertoires in COVID-19. This CDR3 contains 13 residues. V was trimmed by 10 bases and J by 2 bases, leaving 12 bases between them. Germline V gene data show CDR1 as MNHEY and CDR2 as SVGAGI. Clones were sequenced by immunoSEQ multiplex PCR, and TCRdb holds only the in-frame ones, with some missing. The sample lists fewer than 300,000 clones; 86% were seen once. The source of this sequence is a man younger than 35 who had recovered from COVID-19. What was sequenced was PBMCs or T cells enriched from blood (not recorded which). The gene calls are TRBV6-5 and TRBJ1-3; tentatively, D is TRBD1 (6 bases). The CDR3 spells CATRGATGNTIYF. CDR3 nucleotides: TGTGCCACTCGGGGGGCAACTGGAAACACCATATATTTT.